Listed below are T cell receptor beta chains from one sample, sequenced in a study of blood T cell repertoires in COVID-19. Sequenced by immunoSEQ multiplex PCR; TCRdb stores in-frame clones only, minus some. The sample holds 65,000 to 70,000 clones, around 88% seen once. What was sequenced was peripheral blood. The receptors were sampled from a man aged 40-49 years with COVID-19, enrolled during active disease. CDR3s include the opening cysteine and the closing phenylalanine or tryptophan. Each record gives: J gene, V gene, clone size, D gene, CDR3 protein, CDR3 DNA. The D gene is left open where the match is weak. Size is omitted from some rows. Given values are once, few, many or a class for expanded clones.

j_call: TRBJ2-2
v_call: TRBV13
clone_size: .
d_call: .
cdr3_aa: CASSLVTGANTGELFF
cdr3_nt: TGTGCCAGCAGCTTAGTGACAGGAGCGAACACCGGGGAGCTGTTTTTT

j_call: TRBJ1-2
v_call: TRBV19
clone_size: .
d_call: .
cdr3_aa: CASSTPGQGTTHDGYTF
cdr3_nt: TGTGCCAGTAGTACCCCGGGACAAGGGACAACGCATGATGGCTACACCTTC

j_call: TRBJ1-5
v_call: TRBV12-3/TRBV12-4
clone_size: .
d_call: .
cdr3_aa: CATGVGNQPQHF
cdr3_nt: TGTGCCACCGGGGTGGGAAATCAGCCCCAGCATTTT

j_call: TRBJ1-1
v_call: TRBV5-1
clone_size: few
d_call: TRBD1
cdr3_aa: CASSLGGTGNTEAFF
cdr3_nt: TGCGCCAGCAGCTTGGGAGGGACAGGTAACACTGAAGCTTTCTTT

j_call: TRBJ2-5
v_call: TRBV10-1
clone_size: once
d_call: TRBD2
cdr3_aa: CASSESGEAGGETQYF
cdr3_nt: TGCGCCAGCAGTGAGTCGGGGGAAGCGGGGGGCGAGACCCAGTACTTC

j_call: TRBJ1-5
v_call: TRBV19
clone_size: few
d_call: .
cdr3_aa: CASSTSGGFGNQPQHF
cdr3_nt: TGTGCCAGTAGTACATCGGGGGGATTTGGCAATCAGCCCCAGCATTTT

j_call: TRBJ2-7
v_call: TRBV11-2
clone_size: .
d_call: TRBD2
cdr3_aa: CASSTRGGSGAVQYF
cdr3_nt: TGTGCCAGCAGCACCCGCGGGGGGTCGGGCGCGGTGCAGTACTTC

j_call: TRBJ1-5
v_call: TRBV3-1/TRBV3-2
clone_size: few
d_call: TRBD1
cdr3_aa: CASSQGQGDQPQHF
cdr3_nt: TGTGCCAGCAGCCAAGGACAGGGGGATCAGCCCCAGCATTTT

j_call: TRBJ2-7
v_call: TRBV6-5
clone_size: .
d_call: TRBD1
cdr3_aa: CASSYSGAGGYEQYF
cdr3_nt: TGTGCCAGCAGTTACTCCGGGGCAGGGGGCTACGAGCAGTACTTC

j_call: TRBJ1-1
v_call: TRBV2
clone_size: .
d_call: TRBD1
cdr3_aa: CASTGDRGTEAFF
cdr3_nt: TGTGCCAGCACAGGGGACAGGGGCACTGAAGCTTTCTTT

j_call: TRBJ1-5
v_call: TRBV19
clone_size: .
d_call: TRBD1
cdr3_aa: CASSHRGSNQPQHF
cdr3_nt: TGTGCCAGTTCTCACAGGGGTAGCAATCAGCCCCAGCATTTT

j_call: TRBJ1-3
v_call: TRBV5-4
clone_size: .
d_call: .
cdr3_aa: CASSSGEGNTIYF
cdr3_nt: TGTGCCAGCAGCTCAGGCGAAGGAAACACCATATATTTT

j_call: TRBJ2-1
v_call: TRBV7-9
clone_size: .
d_call: TRBD1
cdr3_aa: CASIRQGGSNEQFF
cdr3_nt: TGTGCCAGCATTCGACAGGGGGGATCTAATGAGCAGTTCTTC

j_call: TRBJ2-5
v_call: TRBV5-1
clone_size: .
d_call: .
cdr3_aa: CASSSRGAQETQYF
cdr3_nt: TGCGCCAGCAGCTCCAGGGGGGCACAAGAGACCCAGTACTTC

j_call: TRBJ2-5
v_call: TRBV4-1
clone_size: few
d_call: .
cdr3_aa: CASSQAYQETQYF
cdr3_nt: TGCGCCAGCAGCCAAGCGTACCAAGAGACCCAGTACTTC

j_call: TRBJ2-2
v_call: TRBV3-1/TRBV3-2
clone_size: .
d_call: .
cdr3_aa: CASSQGDSSGELFF
cdr3_nt: TGTGCCAGCAGCCAAGGAGACAGCTCTGGGGAGCTGTTTTTT